Given below is one T cell receptor beta chain in context. What it binds is not known. This record comes from a study of metastatic and nonmetastatic thyroid tumors. Looking at the study overall: Where malignant and benign thyroid patients were concerned, repertoires were compared across blood and tumor or nodule tissue. Whole-study findings and limits: Patients with malignant thyroid tumors reportedly had significantly higher TCR beta diversity than those with benign nodules, in blood and tumor.

No patient had received any treatment before thyroid surgery. Losses at the gene ends were 2 bases for V and 8 bases for J; bases not matched to a gene: 12. The CDR3 totals 16 residues. Germline CDR1 is MNHNS and CDR2 is SASEGT. As processed by the authors: The study built a papillary thyroid cancer distant-metastasis classifier from CDR3 differences across clinicopathological groups. TCRdb re-analyzed the PCR reads using MiXCR. It is TCRdb's table, rather than the study itself, that gives the V and J calls and clone size. In the table there are under 50,000 clones, more than 25% of which are singletons.

This chain links TRBV6-1 with TRBJ2-1, with 7 bases lining up with TRBD2. The specimen sequenced was blood. This TCR came from a male donor with papillary thyroid cancer or a benign thyroid nodule (not recorded which). Some clones in this sample may be carry-over from other donors' samples. The CDR3 region has the DNA TGTGCCAGCAGTGAAAGGTGGGCTAGCGGAATACATGAGCAGTTCTTC. It specifies CASSERWASGIHEQFF.